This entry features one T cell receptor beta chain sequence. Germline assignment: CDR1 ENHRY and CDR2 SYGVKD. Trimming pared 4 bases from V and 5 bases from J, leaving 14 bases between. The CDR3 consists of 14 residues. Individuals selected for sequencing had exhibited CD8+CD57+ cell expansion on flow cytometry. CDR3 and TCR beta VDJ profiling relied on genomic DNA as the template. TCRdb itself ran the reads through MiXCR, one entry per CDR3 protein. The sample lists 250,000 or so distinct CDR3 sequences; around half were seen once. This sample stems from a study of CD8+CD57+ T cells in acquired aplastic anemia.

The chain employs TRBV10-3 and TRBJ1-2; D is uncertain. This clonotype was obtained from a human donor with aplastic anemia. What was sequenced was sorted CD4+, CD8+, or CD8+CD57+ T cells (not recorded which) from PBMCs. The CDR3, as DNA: TGTGCCATCAGTGTTGAGCCAGGAAGTTATGGCTACACCTTC. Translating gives CAISVEPGSYGYTF.